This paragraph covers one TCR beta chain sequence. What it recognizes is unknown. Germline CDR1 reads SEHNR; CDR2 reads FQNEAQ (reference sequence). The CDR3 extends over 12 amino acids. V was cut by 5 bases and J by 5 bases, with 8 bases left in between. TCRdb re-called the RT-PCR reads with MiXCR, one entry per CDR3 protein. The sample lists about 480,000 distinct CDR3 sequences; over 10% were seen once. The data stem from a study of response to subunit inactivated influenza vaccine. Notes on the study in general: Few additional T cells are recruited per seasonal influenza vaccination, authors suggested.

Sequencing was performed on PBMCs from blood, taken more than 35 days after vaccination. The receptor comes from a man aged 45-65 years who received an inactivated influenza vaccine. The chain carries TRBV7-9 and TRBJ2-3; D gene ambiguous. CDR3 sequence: CASSGSVDTQYF. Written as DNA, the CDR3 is TGTGCCAGCAGCGGCTCGGTAGATACGCAGTATTTT.